Listed here is a single TCR beta chain. Its target is unknown. The sample comes from a study of T cell repertoires in cytomegalovirus infection. Study at large: Both a matching HLA type and CMV infection were indicated by public TCR beta signatures. Study observations and caveats: What dominated the ex vivo response were HLA-C-restricted CMV-specific TCR beta clonotypes.

TCRdb independently ran MiXCR on the reads; one entry per CDR3 protein. The data contain approximately 470,000 distinct CDR3 sequences, more than 40% of them singletons. Trimming at V came to 5 bases and at J to 10 bases, leaving 12 bases not matched to a gene. Germline V gene sequence: CDR1 SGHVS, CDR2 FQNEAQ. The CDR3 is made up of 14 amino acids. The sample consisted of cultured PBMCs, taken from culture after CMV antigen stimulation. This sequence was found in a human donor in good health (CMV status not recorded). Some clones in this sample may be carry-over from other donors' samples. The rearrangement joins TRBV7-8 to TRBJ1-1, with 8 bases fitting TRBD1. The CDR3 DNA sequence: TGTGCCAGCAGCCAGTCCCGGGACAGGCGAGGAGCTTTCTTT. It is translated as CASSQSRDRRGAFF.